The 18 T cell receptor beta chains listed next were all sequenced from one sample in a study of low-dose radiotherapy and immunotherapy resistance in tumors. Time point in this sample: before trial treatment. Covering alpha and beta chains, TRAV- and TRBV-specific primers were used for the first-strand cDNA. Amplification of TCRs used a constant-region primer and V-primer adapter for roughly 22 PCR cycles. One entry per CDR3 protein results from TCRdb running MiXCR on the reads. Seen here are approximately 89,000 distinct CDR3 sequences, approximately 17% observed once, and the top ten hold over 4.5%. Sequences were derived from PBMCs, sampled before treatment. The receptor source for this set is a male donor with prostate cancer.

This clonotype has ten or more counts. The chain uses TRBV14 and TRBJ1-5, with D perhaps matching TRBD1 (6 bases). The CDR3 has 14 residues. From germline, CDR1 is SGHDN and CDR2 FVKESK. Trimming stripped 1 base from V and 2 bases from J, with 6 bases between. Here the CDR3 DNA reads TGTGCCAGCAGCCAAGGACAGGGCAATCAGCCCCAGCATTTT. Protein product: CASSQGQGNQPQHF.

In this sample, this clonotype turned up many times. V usage is TRBV2 and J usage is TRBJ1-5; D not certain. V dropped 1 base and J dropped 6 bases, with 10 bases sitting between them. This CDR3 comprises 14 residues. CDR1 and CDR2 (germline): SNHLY, FYNNEI. Here the CDR3 DNA reads TGTGCCAGCAGTGAAGAATGGAGGGTTCAGCCCCAGCATTTT. Protein sequence: CASSEEWRVQPQHF.

Turning to this clonotype: A far larger clone is a single base away, which makes a read error likely. The chain couples TRBV5-1 to TRBJ2-5; 7 positions agree with TRBD1. CDR3 length equals 15 residues. CDR1 and CDR2 from the germline V gene are SGHRS and YFSETQ. With V trimmed by 2 bases and J by 11 bases, 15 bases remained unmatched. CDR3 residues: CASSFGQETYNEQYF. In DNA form, the CDR3 reads TGCGCCAGCAGCTTTGGACAGGAAACCTACAATGAGCAGTACTTC.

This clonotype came up many times. V is TRBV11-2 and J is TRBJ2-7; D gene uncertain. The CDR3 sequence is 13 residues long. Germline V lookup: CDR1 SGHAT, CDR2 FQNNGV. The V end lost 1 base, the J end lost 1 base, and 5 bases lay between the germline ends. The CDR3 sequence is CASSLGRSYEQYF. The DNA for the CDR3 is TGTGCCAGCAGCTTAGGCAGATCCTACGAGCAGTACTTC.

The table lists this clonotype with many counts. The chain couples TRBV29-1 to TRBJ1-1, with D uncertain. Trimming shortened V by 4 bases and J by 0 bases, and 9 bases separated the two germline ends. CDR1 SQVTM and CDR2 ANQGSEA come from the germline V gene. The CDR3 runs 13 residues. The CDR3 DNA follows: TGCAGCGTTGTGCACAGACTGAACACTGAAGCTTTCTTT. Amino acids: CSVVHRLNTEAFF.

Many counts were recorded for this clonotype. CDR3 region: CASSLALGRGLEAFF. The CDR3, as DNA: TGTGCCAGCAGCTTAGCGCTTGGTAGGGGGCTGGAAGCTTTCTTT. The rearrangement joins TRBV7-2 to TRBJ1-1, with TRBD1 matching over 7 bases. Looked up from germline, CDR1 is SGHTA and CDR2 is FQGNSA. The CDR3 loop spans 15 amino acids. Losses at the gene ends were 0 bases for V and 8 bases for J; bases not matched to a gene: 9. Based on the CDR3 plus reference TRBV7-2 and TRBJ1-1, the full variable domain is GAGVSQSPSNKVTEKGKDVELRCDPISGHTALYWYRQSLGQGLEFLIYFQGNSAPDKSGLPSDRFSAERTGGSVSTLTIQRTQQEDSAVYLCASSLALGRGLEAFFGQGTRLTVV.

This clonotype has ten or more counts. This chain connects TRBV6-1 to TRBJ1-5; 9 nucleotides agree with TRBD1. The CDR3 covers 15 residues. V gave up 6 bases and J gave up 6 bases; unmatched junction bases: 9. Germline CDR1 MNHNS, CDR2 SASEGT. The CDR3 region is CASRMRRDRVQPQHF. CDR3 bases: TGTGCCAGCAGGATGCGCCGGGACAGGGTTCAGCCCCAGCATTTT.

This clonotype was observed at least ten times. The J gene is TRBJ2-1, the V gene TRBV19; TRBD2 agrees at 8 bases. The CDR3 runs 16 residues. V shed 9 bases and J 0 bases; nucleotides not matched to a gene: 10. Germline-derived CDR1 and CDR2 are LNHDA and SQIVND (reference sequence). The DNA for the CDR3 is TGTGCCAGCGTTCCGACCGGGACTAGCTCCTACAATGAGCAGTTCTTC. Protein: CASVPTGTSSYNEQFF.

This clonotype was found many times. The rearrangement links TRBV7-8 to TRBJ2-7, with a weak D call TRBD2 (5 bases). V lost 0 bases and J 0 bases, leaving 15 bases between the germline ends. This CDR3 comprises 17 residues. Germline V gives CDR1 SGHVS, CDR2 FQNEAQ. The CDR3 loop reads CASSLAAVGANSYEQYF. For the CDR3, the DNA is TGTGCCAGCAGCTTAGCAGCGGTCGGTGCGAACTCCTACGAGCAGTACTTC.

With respect to this clonotype: This likely came from a read error, as a far larger clone is one base away. This rearrangement joins TRBV12-3 or TRBV12-4 to TRBJ2-7; D is perhaps TRBD1 (5 bases). Trimming pared 1 base from V and 7 bases from J, leaving 14 bases between. CDR3 size: 14 residues. The chain's CDR3 is CASSLEGMNNEQYF. The CDR3 coding sequence is TGTGCCAGCAGTTTAGAGGGGATGAACAATGAGCAGTACTTC.

This clonotype came up many times. The chain has TRBV12-3 or TRBV12-4 and TRBJ2-1; 9 bases map to TRBD2. The CDR3 is made up of 15 amino acids. J gave up 9 bases and V 7 bases, and 13 bases lay outside the gene matches. CDR3 loop: CASTNGASGMTEQFF. CDR3 DNA: TGTGCCAGCACCAATGGCGCTAGCGGGATGACTGAGCAGTTCTTC.

Many counts were recorded for this clonotype. The V and J genes are TRBV7-9 and TRBJ2-1; D possibly uses TRBD1 or TRBD2 (7 bases each). The CDR3 has 15 residues. CDR1 and CDR2 (germline): SEHNR, FQNEAQ (reference sequence). V lost 5 bases and J 2 bases, leaving 13 bases between the germline ends. The CDR3 nucleotides read TGTGCCAGCAGCAGACAGGGAGGGCCCTACAATGAGCAGTTCTTC. Residues: CASSRQGGPYNEQFF.

At least ten counts were recorded for this clonotype. The chain has TRBV11-2 and TRBJ2-7, with D maybe TRBD1 (6 bases). The V end was cut by 5 bases, the J end by 6 bases, with 14 bases between. Per the germline V gene, CDR1 is SGHAT and CDR2 is FQNNGV. The CDR3 loop spans 13 amino acids. The CDR3 coding sequence is TGTGCCAGCAGCCCACAGGCCAGGGGCGAGCAGTACTTC. This gives the protein CASSPQARGEQYF.

This clonotype was picked up many times. V is TRBV4-1 and J is TRBJ2-7; 8 bases map to TRBD2. The CDR3 extends over 16 amino acids. V dropped 1 base and J dropped 2; count of bases not matched to a gene: 7. Looked up from germline, CDR1 is MGHRA and CDR2 is YSYEKL. The CDR3 nucleotides read TGCGCCAGCAGCCAAGTACTAGCGGAAATTCCCTACGAGCAGTACTTC. Amino acids: CASSQVLAEIPYEQYF.

The chain employs TRBV10-3 and TRBJ1-2; D might be TRBD1 (5 bases). The ends were cut back, 0 bases at V and 1 base at J, with 9 bases in the middle. This CDR3 contains 15 residues. Germline V gives CDR1 ENHRY, CDR2 SYGVKD. CDR3 amino acids: CAISESPGYNYGYTF. CDR3 coding DNA: TGTGCCATCAGTGAGTCGCCAGGGTATAACTATGGCTACACCTTC.

This clonotype was counted ten times or more. This chain joins TRBV6-1 and TRBJ2-3; 11 bases map to TRBD2. CDR1 and CDR2 (germline): MNHNS, SASEGT. The CDR3 has 15 amino acids. Unmatched junction bases numbered 5, after V lost 3 bases and J lost 6 bases. The CDR3 DNA is TGTGCCAGCAGTGAGGCTAGCGGGGGGAAGGATACGCAGTATTTT. It translates to CASSEASGGKDTQYF.

This clonotype has at least ten counts. The chain couples TRBV20-1 to TRBJ2-7; 9 nucleotides align to TRBD2. After removal of 4 bases from V and 4 bases from J, the junction contained 11 bases not matched to a gene. Looked up from germline, CDR1 is DFQATT and CDR2 is SNEGSKA (reference sequence). The CDR3 sequence is 15 residues long. CDR3 region: CSATLDAGGQYEQYF. CDR3 bases: TGCAGTGCTACCCTGGATGCGGGAGGGCAATACGAGCAGTACTTC.

A few counts support this clonotype. Here the CDR3 reads CASSPLTSALAKNIQYF. Here the CDR3 DNA reads TGCGCCAGCAGCCCACTGACTAGCGCACTAGCCAAAAACATTCAGTACTTC. The V gene is TRBV5-1, the J gene TRBJ2-4, with TRBD2 matching over 8 bases. This CDR3 is 17 amino acids long. J was trimmed by 0 bases and V by 4 bases; bases with no gene match: 9. CDR1 is SGHRS, CDR2 YFSETQ, per germline.